The T cell receptor (beta chain) under discussion was sequenced for a study of beta chain features in type 1 diabetes. On the study more broadly: Sorted cells, 107,917,701 in number, were examined across all samples. The study's findings and limits: TCRB CDR3 length was moderately but significantly reduced in all four CD4+ subsets of Type 1 diabetes patients. Individuals with type 1 diabetes displayed fewer insertions and more deletions at VDJ junctions.

Stem cell-like memory, regulatory, central memory and naive CD4+ cells were sorted via CD45RO/CCR7/CD25/CD127/CD95/CD27. Reverse transcribing all isolated RNA meant expressed TCRB transcripts were sequenced. Some clones are missing from TCRdb's copy, which holds only in-frame ones; the method was immunoSEQ multiplex PCR. The sample lists approximately 600,000 clones, under 15% occurring once. This clone was detected a few times. What it recognizes is unknown. The CDR3 is 13 residues long. Germline CDR1 reads SGHVS; CDR2 reads FNYEAQ. Trimming removed 2 bases from V and 1 base from J, with 5 bases in between.

What was sequenced was naive CD4+ T cells from blood. This sequence originates from a man younger than 45 with type 1 diabetes. The gene calls are TRBV7-6 and TRBJ1-1, with no clear D. CDR3 amino acids: CASSLMENTEAFF. The CDR3 DNA follows: TGTGCCAGCAGCTTAATGGAGAACACTGAAGCTTTCTTT.